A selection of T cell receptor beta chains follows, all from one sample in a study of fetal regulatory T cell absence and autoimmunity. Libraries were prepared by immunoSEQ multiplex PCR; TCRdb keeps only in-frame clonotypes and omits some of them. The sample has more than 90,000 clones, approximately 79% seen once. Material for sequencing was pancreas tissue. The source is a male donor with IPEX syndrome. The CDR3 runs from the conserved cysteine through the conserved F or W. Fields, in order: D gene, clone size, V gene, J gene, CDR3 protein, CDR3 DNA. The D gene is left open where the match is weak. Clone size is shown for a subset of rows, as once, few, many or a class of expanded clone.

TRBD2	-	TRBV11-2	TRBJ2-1	CASSLSSGTYNEQFF	TGTGCCAGCAGCTTAAGTAGCGGGACCTACAATGAGCAGTTCTTC
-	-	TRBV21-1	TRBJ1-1	CASSKAVQAPSQMNTEAFF	TGTGCCAGCAGCAAAGCGGTACAGGCCCCAAGTCAGATGAACACTGAAGCTTTCTTT
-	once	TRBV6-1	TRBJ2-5	CASSENQSQETQYF	TGTGCCAGCAGTGAAAATCAGAGTCAAGAGACCCAGTACTTC
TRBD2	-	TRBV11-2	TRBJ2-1	CASSVSGGAYNEQFF	TGTGCCAGCAGCGTTAGCGGGGGGGCCTACAATGAGCAGTTCTTC
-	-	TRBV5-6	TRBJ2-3	CASSLKGSSTDTQYF	TGTGCCAGCAGCTTGAAAGGGTCTAGCACAGATACGCAGTATTTT
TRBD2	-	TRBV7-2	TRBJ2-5	CASSPGLAGETQYF	TGTGCCAGCAGCCCGGGACTAGCGGGAGAGACCCAGTACTTC
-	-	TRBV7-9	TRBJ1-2	CASTHLDSMNYGYTF	TGTGCCAGCACCCACTTGGACTCGATGAACTATGGCTACACCTTC
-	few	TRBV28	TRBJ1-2	CASSLRGRGYTF	TGTGCCAGCAGTTTGAGGGGAAGGGGCTACACCTTC
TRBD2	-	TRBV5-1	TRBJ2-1	CASSLLYPGRGLGEQFF	TGCGCCAGCAGCTTGTTGTATCCCGGGCGGGGGTTAGGTGAGCAGTTCTTC
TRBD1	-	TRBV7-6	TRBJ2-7	CASSLSRTGPAYEQYF	TGTGCCAGCAGCTTATCCCGGACAGGTCCAGCCTACGAGCAGTACTTC
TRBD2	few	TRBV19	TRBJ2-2	CASSATSDTGELFF	TGTGCCAGTAGTGCGACTAGCGACACCGGGGAGCTGTTTTTT